These 23 T cell receptor beta chains were all obtained from the same sample, sequenced in a study of T cell responses to AZD1222 COVID-19 vaccine. The data were produced by immunoSEQ multiplex PCR, yet TCRdb's version contains in-frame clones alone and is incomplete. The sample has about 140,000 clones; over 90% are singletons. The material was peripheral blood, obtained on day 0 of MenACWY control vaccination. The receptors shown here come from an adult in good health.

V gene TRBV6-1 combines with J gene TRBJ2-5; 12 nucleotides agree with TRBD2. This CDR3 is built from 16 residues. V lost 4 bases and J lost 7; bases outside the gene matches: 10. CDR1 MNHNS and CDR2 SASEGT come from the germline V gene. The CDR3 here is CASSAQQTSGSVTQYF. The DNA of the CDR3 is TGTGCCAGCAGTGCCCAGCAGACTAGCGGGAGCGTGACCCAGTACTTC.

This rearrangement joins TRBV5-8 to TRBJ1-3, with TRBD1 as a possible D gene (5 bases). V was clipped by 5 bases and J by 1 base, with 16 bases between them. The CDR3 is made up of 16 amino acids. The V gene's germline CDR1 is SGHTS and CDR2 YDEGEE. CDR3 sequence (DNA): TGTGCCAGCAGTCCGGGACCCCCGTCTTCTGGAAACACCATATATTTT. It yields the protein CASSPGPPSSGNTIYF.

The V and J genes are TRBV6-5 and TRBJ1-1; the match to TRBD1 covers 7 bases. The J segment lost 0 bases and the V segment lost 6 bases, leaving 1 base of the junction unmatched. The CDR3 is made up of 13 amino acids. Per the germline V gene, CDR1 is MNHEY and CDR2 is SVGAGI. The CDR3 loop reads CASRDRVNTEAFF. DNA for the CDR3: TGTGCCAGCAGAGACAGGGTGAACACTGAAGCTTTCTTT.

The V gene is TRBV7-9, the J gene TRBJ2-5, with D possibly TRBD1 on 5 matching bases. Germline V gene sequence: CDR1 SEHNR, CDR2 FQNEAQ (reference sequence). Trimming left V 7 bases short and J 7 bases short, with 22 bases between. The CDR3 sequence is 15 residues long. For the CDR3, the DNA is TGTGCCAGCATCATACAAAGGGGTTTCCGGGTGACCCAGTACTTC. Encoded protein: CASIIQRGFRVTQYF.

The chain links TRBV9 to TRBJ1-5; 7 bases agree with TRBD1. Germline V CDR1 and CDR2: SGDLS, YYNGEE. V lost 4 bases to trimming and J lost 6 bases; unmatched junction nucleotides: 1. There are 12 residues in the CDR3. In DNA form, the CDR3 reads TGTGCCAGCAGCTCAGGGGGTCAGCCCCAGCATTTT. Protein sequence: CASSSGGQPQHF.

V usage is TRBV27 and J usage is TRBJ1-1; a weak D match, TRBD1 (5 bases). Germline assignment: CDR1 MNHEY and CDR2 SMNVEV (reference sequence). V dropped 2 bases and J dropped 10 bases, with 14 bases sitting between them. The CDR3 has 13 amino acids. CDR3 bases: TGTGCCAGCAGTTTACAACAGTCGGGGGGAGCTTTCTTT. This translates into CASSLQQSGGAFF.

V and J are TRBV28 and TRBJ2-2; TRBD1 matches at 7 bases. CDR3 size: 14 residues. J was trimmed by 2 bases and V by 8 bases; bases with no gene match: 5. CDR1 is MDHEN and CDR2 is SYDVKM in the germline V gene. CDR3 sequence reads: CASLDRYNTGELFF. For the CDR3, the DNA is TGTGCCAGCCTGGACAGGTACAACACCGGGGAGCTGTTTTTT. The variable domain in full, with the rest retrieved from reference TRBV28 and TRBJ2-2, is DVKVTQSSRYLVKRTGEKVFLECVQDMDHENMFWYRQDPGLGLRLIYFSYDVKMKEKGDIPEGYSVSREKKERFSLILESASTNQTSMYLCASLDRYNTGELFFGEGSRLTVL.

In its sample, this clone was seen a few times. The gene calls are TRBV7-9 and TRBJ1-1; D gene uncertain. The germline V and J ends were trimmed by 0 bases and 8 bases, with 7 bases remaining between them. The CDR3 totals 12 residues. The germline gives CDR1 SEHNR, CDR2 FQNEAQ (reference sequence). CDR3 sequence reads: CASSLALGEAFF. The CDR3, as DNA: TGTGCCAGCAGCTTAGCGCTAGGAGAAGCTTTCTTT.

The gene calls are TRBV27 and TRBJ2-7; D ambiguous. The CDR3 sequence is 14 residues long. The V end was cut by 0 bases, the J end by 5 bases, with 11 bases between. The germline CDR1 and CDR2 sequences are MNHEY and SMNVEV (reference sequence). CDR3 sequence: CASSLSRIGDEQYF. The CDR3 DNA sequence: TGTGCCAGCAGTTTATCCAGGATTGGGGACGAGCAGTACTTC.

J is TRBJ1-1 and V is TRBV7-9; D gene ambiguous. V was clipped by 5 bases and J by 0 bases, with 16 bases between them. This CDR3 region has 16 residues. The V gene's germline CDR1 is SEHNR and CDR2 FQNEAQ (reference sequence). CDR3: CASSATGISMNTEAFF. The CDR3 DNA reads TGTGCCAGCAGCGCAACGGGGATCTCCATGAACACTGAAGCTTTCTTT.

This clone is categorized as medium-sized. The chain is built from TRBV18 and TRBJ1-2; the D gene is possibly TRBD1 (6 bases). CDR3 length: 13 residues. V shed 4 bases and J shed 8 bases, with 14 bases lying between them. Germline CDR1 is KGHSH and CDR2 is LQKENI. CDR3 sequence reads: CASSRIRGNGYTF. For the CDR3, the DNA is TGTGCCAGCTCACGGATCAGGGGTAACGGCTACACCTTC.

This chain uses TRBV9 with TRBJ2-3; D uncertain. V gave up 0 bases and J gave up 5 bases, with 10 bases separating them. The CDR3 has 14 amino acids. Germline V gene sequence: CDR1 SGDLS, CDR2 YYNGEE. For the CDR3, the DNA is TGTGCCAGCAGCGTAGAGTGGGCTGAAGATACGCAGTATTTT. This encodes CASSVEWAEDTQYF.

The rearrangement links TRBV15 to TRBJ1-1, with no clear D. The germline V gene has CDR1 LNHNV and CDR2 YYDKDF (reference sequence). Trimming pared 0 bases from V and 1 base from J, leaving 12 bases between. The CDR3 is 16 amino acids. CDR3 residues: CATSRDYTVSNTEAFF. Here the CDR3 DNA reads TGTGCCACCAGCAGAGATTATACGGTATCGAACACTGAAGCTTTCTTT.

The V and J genes are TRBV9 and TRBJ1-5; D gene uncertain. Looked up from germline, CDR1 is SGDLS and CDR2 is YYNGEE. Deletions cut 0 bases from V and 1 base from J, with 11 bases between. The CDR3 length is 16 residues. This CDR3 reads CASSVVGGTSNQPQHF. The CDR3 DNA reads as TGTGCCAGCAGCGTAGTGGGCGGAACGAGCAATCAGCCCCAGCATTTT.

This clone occurred once. The rearrangement links TRBV6-5 to TRBJ1-2; possible D gene TRBD1, 6 bases. The germline V gene has CDR1 MNHEY and CDR2 SVGAGI. The length of the CDR3 is 13 residues. V lost 6 bases and J 6 bases, leaving 14 bases between the germline ends. The CDR3 reads CASRTDRLDGYTF. The CDR3, as DNA: TGTGCCAGCAGAACAGACAGGCTTGATGGCTACACCTTC.

V usage is TRBV19 and J usage is TRBJ1-3, with 7 bases fitting TRBD1. Trimming at V came to 5 bases and at J to 4 bases, leaving 8 bases not matched to a gene. The CDR3 consists of 15 residues. Germline V gene lookup returns CDR1 LNHDA and CDR2 SQIVND (reference sequence). The CDR3: CASSSGQVLGNTIYF. DNA of the CDR3: TGTGCCAGTAGTTCAGGACAGGTTCTCGGAAACACCATATATTTT.

This rearrangement joins TRBV24-1 to TRBJ2-1; 8 bases align to TRBD1. The CDR3 runs to 17 residues. The ends lost 4 bases at V and 3 bases at J; junction bases unmatched: 10. Germline V CDR1 and CDR2: KGHDR, SFDVKD. This CDR3 is CATSDPRTGQDYNEQFF. The CDR3 region has the DNA TGTGCCACCAGTGACCCTCGAACGGGACAGGACTACAATGAGCAGTTCTTC.

The genes are TRBV5-1 and TRBJ1-1, with D maybe TRBD1 (6 bases). This CDR3 comprises 15 residues. Germline V lookup: CDR1 SGHRS, CDR2 YFSETQ. V gave up 4 bases and J gave up 2 bases, with 15 bases separating them. The CDR3 region has the DNA TGCGCCAGCAGCCCGGATGGGGGGCCAAACACTGAAGCTTTCTTT. This codes for CASSPDGGPNTEAFF.

This sequence joins TRBV6-5 and TRBJ2-1; D unresolved. Germline-derived CDR1 and CDR2 are MNHEY and SVGAGI. The ends were cut back, 10 bases at V and 2 bases at J, with 15 bases in the middle. This CDR3 contains 14 residues. CDR3 protein: CATFRGWPYNEQFF. The CDR3 region has the DNA TGTGCCACCTTTCGAGGTTGGCCCTACAATGAGCAGTTCTTC.

This chain connects TRBV30 to TRBJ1-1; TRBD1 matches at 7 bases. CDR1 and CDR2 (germline): GTSNPN, SVGIG (reference sequence). The CDR3 contains 14 residues. Trimming at V came to 2 bases and at J to 7 bases, leaving 10 bases not matched to a gene. CDR3: CAWSSWLGDSEAFF. CDR3 DNA: TGTGCCTGGAGTTCTTGGTTGGGGGACAGTGAAGCTTTCTTT.

V usage is TRBV2 and J usage is TRBJ1-5; 7 positions match TRBD1. Germline CDR1 SNHLY, CDR2 FYNNEI. The CDR3 runs 16 residues. Unmatched junction bases numbered 12, after V lost 5 bases and J lost 5 bases. In nucleotides, the CDR3 is TGTGCCAGCAGTAAGCGGGGAGGGGGCGGCCATCAGCCCCAGCATTTT. It specifies CASSKRGGGGHQPQHF.

The chain couples TRBV5-1 to TRBJ1-1, with D perhaps matching TRBD1 (5 bases). Germline lookup yields CDR1 SGHRS and CDR2 YFSETQ. The CDR3 spans 14 residues. Between the trimmed V and J ends, which lost 1 base and 5 bases, there was a span of 12 bases. CDR3 sequence: CASSLWGGNTEAFF. The DNA of the CDR3 is TGCGCCAGCAGCTTGTGGGGGGGAAATACTGAAGCTTTCTTT.

The sample holds one count of this clone. The chain links TRBV5-4 to TRBJ2-7; D gene ambiguous. This CDR3 has 13 amino acids. Trimming shortened V by 4 bases and J by 5 bases, and 13 bases separated the two germline ends. Germline CDR1 is SGHNT and CDR2 is YYREEE (reference sequence). CDR3 sequence reads: CASSGRGSNEQYF. CDR3 DNA sequence: TGTGCCAGCAGCGGACGAGGATCCAACGAGCAGTACTTC.